These T cell receptor beta chains were read from a single sample in a study of blood T cell repertoires in COVID-19. Method: immunoSEQ multiplex PCR; TCRdb's copy keeps in-frame clones and lacks some. The table shows about 310,000 clones, with 80% to 90% occurring only once. Material: peripheral blood. These receptors were collected from a woman in her forties or fifties who had recovered from COVID-19. Both conserved end residues are part of each CDR3. Fields, in order: D gene, clone size, J gene, V gene, CDR3 DNA, CDR3 protein. The D gene is left open where the match is weak. Size tells how often a clone was seen (once, few, many) or the class of an expanded clone, and some rows leave it out.

d_call: TRBD2; clone_size: -; j_call: TRBJ2-1; v_call: TRBV7-2; cdr3_nt: TGTGCCAGCACTAGAGGGTTAGTAGCGGGACTGTTCTATGAGCAGTTCTTC; cdr3_aa: CASTRGLVAGLFYEQFF
d_call: -; clone_size: once; j_call: TRBJ2-7; v_call: TRBV19; cdr3_nt: TGTGCCAGTATGCGGTCGCTTGGAGGCGAGCAGTACTTC; cdr3_aa: CASMRSLGGEQYF
d_call: TRBD1; clone_size: -; j_call: TRBJ1-2; v_call: TRBV30; cdr3_nt: TGTGCCTGGAGTCTGCAGGGGGCATATGGCTACACCTTC; cdr3_aa: CAWSLQGAYGYTF
d_call: -; clone_size: -; j_call: TRBJ2-5; v_call: TRBV7-2; cdr3_nt: TGTGCCAGCAGCTCACCCGGATTCCGGAGTTTGGCCCAGTACTTC; cdr3_aa: CASSSPGFRSLAQYF
d_call: TRBD2; clone_size: -; j_call: TRBJ2-2; v_call: TRBV19; cdr3_nt: TGTGCCAGTAGCGGCGGGGGGCCGGCCCGCGGGGAGCTGTTTTTT; cdr3_aa: CASSGGGPARGELFF
d_call: -; clone_size: once; j_call: TRBJ2-2; v_call: TRBV5-1; cdr3_nt: TGCGCCAGCAGCTTGGAAGGACAAAGTACCACCGGGGAGCTGTTTTTT; cdr3_aa: CASSLEGQSTTGELFF
d_call: TRBD1; clone_size: once; j_call: TRBJ1-2; v_call: TRBV5-6; cdr3_nt: TGTGCCAGCACCCCGCGGGGGACAGGGAATGGCTACACCTTC; cdr3_aa: CASTPRGTGNGYTF
d_call: -; clone_size: -; j_call: TRBJ2-7; v_call: TRBV2; cdr3_nt: TGTGCCAGTAACGAACAAAACCTCTACGAGCAGTACTTC; cdr3_aa: CASNEQNLYEQYF
d_call: -; clone_size: -; j_call: TRBJ1-5; v_call: TRBV5-8; cdr3_nt: TGTGCCAGCAGCTTGGACTACAGGGTCTGGCCCCAGCATTTT; cdr3_aa: CASSLDYRVWPQHF
d_call: TRBD2; clone_size: -; j_call: TRBJ2-1; v_call: TRBV19; cdr3_nt: TGTGCCAGTAGCCCGACTAGCGGGAGTCTGGCCTACAATGAGCAGTTCTTC; cdr3_aa: CASSPTSGSLAYNEQFF
d_call: -; clone_size: -; j_call: TRBJ1-1; v_call: TRBV7-2; cdr3_nt: TGTGCCAGCAGCTTAGAAGGGGTTTGGACTGAAGCTTTCTTT; cdr3_aa: CASSLEGVWTEAFF
d_call: -; clone_size: -; j_call: TRBJ2-2; v_call: TRBV7-2; cdr3_nt: TGTGCCAGCAGCATATGGGACTCTAACACCGGGGAGCTGTTTTTT; cdr3_aa: CASSIWDSNTGELFF
d_call: -; clone_size: -; j_call: TRBJ2-3; v_call: TRBV13; cdr3_nt: TGTGCCAGCAGCTTAGATCCGGGGGGCACCGATACGCAGTATTTT; cdr3_aa: CASSLDPGGTDTQYF
d_call: TRBD1; clone_size: -; j_call: TRBJ1-2; v_call: TRBV7-2; cdr3_nt: TGTGCCAGCAGCTTAGTTCCGGACAGGGGACCTTATGGCTACACCTTC; cdr3_aa: CASSLVPDRGPYGYTF
d_call: -; clone_size: -; j_call: TRBJ1-1; v_call: TRBV5-1; cdr3_nt: TGCGCCAGCAGCTTGCGGGGGGCGCGAAACACTGAAGCTTTCTTT; cdr3_aa: CASSLRGARNTEAFF
d_call: TRBD1; clone_size: -; j_call: TRBJ1-2; v_call: TRBV27; cdr3_nt: TGTGCCAGCAGTTTACGGGGACAGGGGGCGGCTGGCTACACCTTC; cdr3_aa: CASSLRGQGAAGYTF
d_call: TRBD2; clone_size: few; j_call: TRBJ2-1; v_call: TRBV18; cdr3_nt: TGTGCCAGCTCACCCGGACTAGCGGGGGCCGGAGGCTCCTACAATGAGCAGTTCTTC; cdr3_aa: CASSPGLAGAGGSYNEQFF
d_call: TRBD1; clone_size: -; j_call: TRBJ2-5; v_call: TRBV2; cdr3_nt: TGTGCCAGCAGAACCGGGACAGGGCGGATTGAGACCCAGTACTTC; cdr3_aa: CASRTGTGRIETQYF
d_call: -; clone_size: -; j_call: TRBJ1-3; v_call: TRBV5-8; cdr3_nt: TGTGCCAGCAGCTTGGACAGGTTCTCTGGAAACACCATATATTTT; cdr3_aa: CASSLDRFSGNTIYF
d_call: TRBD1; clone_size: -; j_call: TRBJ1-4; v_call: TRBV4-1; cdr3_nt: TGCGCCAGCAGCCAGGTGACAGGGAATGAAAAACTGTTTTTT; cdr3_aa: CASSQVTGNEKLFF
d_call: -; clone_size: -; j_call: TRBJ1-5; v_call: TRBV30; cdr3_nt: TGTGCCTGGGCCAGAGGGAGCAATCAGCCCCAGCATTTT; cdr3_aa: CAWARGSNQPQHF
d_call: TRBD2; clone_size: few; j_call: TRBJ2-5; v_call: TRBV7-7; cdr3_nt: TGTGCTAGCAGCGCGACTAGCGCTTTTCAAGAGACCCAGTACTTC; cdr3_aa: CASSATSAFQETQYF
d_call: TRBD1; clone_size: -; j_call: TRBJ1-2; v_call: TRBV7-8; cdr3_nt: TGTGCCAGCAGGGGACAGGATCGTTATGGCTACACCTTC; cdr3_aa: CASRGQDRYGYTF
d_call: TRBD2; clone_size: -; j_call: TRBJ2-1; v_call: TRBV11-2; cdr3_nt: TGTGCCAGCAGTCCTTTCCAACTAGCGAGGGTCGGTGAGCAGTTCTTC; cdr3_aa: CASSPFQLARVGEQFF
d_call: -; clone_size: -; j_call: TRBJ2-7; v_call: TRBV6-7; cdr3_nt: TGTGCCAGCAGCTTTAACTACGAGCAGTACTTC; cdr3_aa: CASSFNYEQYF
d_call: -; clone_size: -; j_call: TRBJ1-6; v_call: TRBV3-1/TRBV3-2; cdr3_nt: TGTGCCAGCAGCCAAGATCCAGGGTATAATTCACCCCTCCACTTT; cdr3_aa: CASSQDPGYNSPLHF
d_call: -; clone_size: -; j_call: TRBJ2-7; v_call: TRBV27; cdr3_nt: TGTGCCAGCAGTTCAGGGATATCCTACGAGCAGTACTTC; cdr3_aa: CASSSGISYEQYF
d_call: TRBD1; clone_size: -; j_call: TRBJ1-5; v_call: TRBV15; cdr3_nt: TGTGCCACCAGCAGCGACAGGGGGCATCAGCCCCAGCATTTT; cdr3_aa: CATSSDRGHQPQHF
d_call: -; clone_size: -; j_call: TRBJ2-2; v_call: TRBV19; cdr3_nt: TGTGCCAGTAGTATCTACACCGGGGAGCTGTTTTTT; cdr3_aa: CASSIYTGELFF
d_call: TRBD1; clone_size: -; j_call: TRBJ2-1; v_call: TRBV7-9; cdr3_nt: TGTGCCAGCAGCCCGGGTGGGCAGGGGGCAAGGAATGAGCAGTTCTTC; cdr3_aa: CASSPGGQGARNEQFF
d_call: TRBD1; clone_size: -; j_call: TRBJ2-7; v_call: TRBV7-2; cdr3_nt: TGTGCCAGCAGCTTAGGGACAGGGCCATACGAGCAGTACTTC; cdr3_aa: CASSLGTGPYEQYF
d_call: -; clone_size: -; j_call: TRBJ1-4; v_call: TRBV7-2; cdr3_nt: TGTGCCAGCAGCTTATCAGGGTTATCTAATGAAAAACTGTTTTTT; cdr3_aa: CASSLSGLSNEKLFF
d_call: TRBD2; clone_size: -; j_call: TRBJ2-1; v_call: TRBV28; cdr3_nt: TGTGCCAGCAGTCAGAGCGGGAGGGCCTTAAATGAGCAGTTCTTC; cdr3_aa: CASSQSGRALNEQFF
d_call: TRBD2; clone_size: -; j_call: TRBJ2-7; v_call: TRBV28; cdr3_nt: TGTGCCAGCAGTGAGGGACTAGCGAGGTGTTACTTC; cdr3_aa: CASSEGLARCYF
d_call: -; clone_size: -; j_call: TRBJ2-5; v_call: TRBV5-4; cdr3_nt: TGTGCCAGCAGCCCAGGCTATGGGGGGGCATTCGAGACCCAGTACTTC; cdr3_aa: CASSPGYGGAFETQYF
d_call: -; clone_size: -; j_call: TRBJ1-4; v_call: TRBV10-3; cdr3_nt: TGTGCCATATCCTCGGGAATGGGAAATGAAAAACTGTTTTTT; cdr3_aa: CAISSGMGNEKLFF
d_call: -; clone_size: few; j_call: TRBJ1-1; v_call: TRBV6-2/TRBV6-3; cdr3_nt: TGTGCCAGCAGTTACCAAGAACGGAGCCTGAACACTGAAGCTTTCTTT; cdr3_aa: CASSYQERSLNTEAFF
d_call: TRBD1; clone_size: -; j_call: TRBJ1-3; v_call: TRBV28; cdr3_nt: TGTGCCAGCCTGCCTGCCTTCGGGACAGGGGGTGAAAACACCATATATTTT; cdr3_aa: CASLPAFGTGGENTIYF
d_call: TRBD1; clone_size: few; j_call: TRBJ2-1; v_call: TRBV4-2; cdr3_nt: TGTGCCAGCAGCCAAGATTACGGACAGGGGGCTGCTGAGCAGTTCTTC; cdr3_aa: CASSQDYGQGAAEQFF
d_call: TRBD2; clone_size: -; j_call: TRBJ2-7; v_call: TRBV13; cdr3_nt: TGTGCCAGCAGCTTTTCGGGACTAGTATTTAAAAGCTCCTACGAGCAGTACTTC; cdr3_aa: CASSFSGLVFKSSYEQYF
d_call: TRBD1; clone_size: few; j_call: TRBJ1-5; v_call: TRBV5-5; cdr3_nt: TGTGCCAGCAGCGGAACAGGGGACGGGCCCCAGCATTTT; cdr3_aa: CASSGTGDGPQHF
d_call: -; clone_size: -; j_call: TRBJ2-1; v_call: TRBV6-5; cdr3_nt: TGTGCCAACGCTAAAAACAATGAGCAGTTCTTC; cdr3_aa: CANAKNNEQFF
d_call: TRBD2; clone_size: -; j_call: TRBJ2-7; v_call: TRBV9; cdr3_nt: TGTGCCAGCAGCGTAGCTCCCACTAGCGGGATCTACGAGCAGTACTTC; cdr3_aa: CASSVAPTSGIYEQYF
d_call: -; clone_size: -; j_call: TRBJ2-7; v_call: TRBV29-1; cdr3_nt: TGCAGCGTACTGACTAGTTCCTACGAGCAGTACTTC; cdr3_aa: CSVLTSSYEQYF